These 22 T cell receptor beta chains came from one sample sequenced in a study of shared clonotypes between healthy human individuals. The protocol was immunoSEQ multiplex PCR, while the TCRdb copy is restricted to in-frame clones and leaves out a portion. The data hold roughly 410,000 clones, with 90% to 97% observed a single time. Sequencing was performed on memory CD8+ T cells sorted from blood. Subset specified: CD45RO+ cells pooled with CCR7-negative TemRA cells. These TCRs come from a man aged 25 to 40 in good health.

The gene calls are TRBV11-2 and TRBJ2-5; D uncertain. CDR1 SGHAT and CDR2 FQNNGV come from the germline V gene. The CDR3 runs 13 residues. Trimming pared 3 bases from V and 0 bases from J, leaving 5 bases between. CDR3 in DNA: TGTGCCAGCAGCTTCGGGTACCAAGAGACCCAGTACTTC. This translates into CASSFGYQETQYF.

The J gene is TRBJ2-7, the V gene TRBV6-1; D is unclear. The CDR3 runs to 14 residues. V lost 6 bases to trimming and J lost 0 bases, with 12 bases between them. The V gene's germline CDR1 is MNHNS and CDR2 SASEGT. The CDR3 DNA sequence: TGTGCCAGCAGGACATACCCCAACTCCTACGAGCAGTACTTC. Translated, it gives CASRTYPNSYEQYF.

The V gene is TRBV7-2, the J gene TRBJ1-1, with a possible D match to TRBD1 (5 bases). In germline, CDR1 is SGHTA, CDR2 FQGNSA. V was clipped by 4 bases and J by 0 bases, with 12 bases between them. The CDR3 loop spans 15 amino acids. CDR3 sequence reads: CASSSLGRMNTEAFF. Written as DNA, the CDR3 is TGTGCCAGCAGCTCCCTGGGACGGATGAACACTGAAGCTTTCTTT.

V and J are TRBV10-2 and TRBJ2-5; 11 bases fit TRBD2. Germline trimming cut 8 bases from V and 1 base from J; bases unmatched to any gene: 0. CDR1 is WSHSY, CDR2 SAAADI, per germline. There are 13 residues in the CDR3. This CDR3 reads CASGLAGQETQYF. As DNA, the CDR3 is TGCGCCAGCGGACTAGCGGGCCAAGAGACCCAGTACTTC.

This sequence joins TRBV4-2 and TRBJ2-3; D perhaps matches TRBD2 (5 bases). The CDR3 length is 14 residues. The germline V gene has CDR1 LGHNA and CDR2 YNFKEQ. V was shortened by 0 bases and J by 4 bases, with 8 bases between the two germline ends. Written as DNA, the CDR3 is TGTGCCAGCAGCCAAGATCCTAGCCCAGATACGCAGTATTTT. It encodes CASSQDPSPDTQYF.

CDR3 region: CASSLGGGTEAFF. The CDR3 region has the DNA TGTGCCAGCAGCCTAGGCGGGGGGACTGAAGCTTTCTTT. This chain links TRBV9 with TRBJ1-1; a weak D match, TRBD1 (5 bases). V lost 4 bases to trimming and J lost 5 bases, with 12 bases between them. The CDR3 runs to 13 residues. Per germline, CDR1 SGDLS and CDR2 YYNGEE. The full variable domain, in which reference TRBV9 and TRBJ1-1 provide the parts outside the CDR3, is DSGVTQTPKHLITATGQRVTLRCSPRSGDLSVYWYQQSLDQGLQFLIQYYNGEERAKGNILERFSAQQFPDLHSELNLSSLELGDSALYFCASSLGGGTEAFFGQGTRLTVV.

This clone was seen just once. DNA of the CDR3: TGTGCCAGCAGCTTAGGGGGGACTAGCGGGAGCCTTAATGAGCAGTTCTTC. Translation gives CASSLGGTSGSLNEQFF. The V gene is TRBV11-2, the J gene TRBJ2-1; 14 bases map to TRBD2. There are 17 residues in the CDR3. Germline loops: CDR1 SGHAT, CDR2 FQNNGV. V gave up 1 base and J gave up 7 bases; unmatched junction bases: 6.

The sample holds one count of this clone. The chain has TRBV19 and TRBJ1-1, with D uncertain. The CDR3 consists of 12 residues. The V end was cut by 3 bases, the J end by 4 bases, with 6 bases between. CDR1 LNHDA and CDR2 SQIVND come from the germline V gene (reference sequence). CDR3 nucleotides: TGTGCCAGTAGTATCGGAGTCACTGAAGCTTTCTTT. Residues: CASSIGVTEAFF. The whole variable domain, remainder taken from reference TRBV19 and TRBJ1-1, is DGGITQSPKYLFRKEGQNVTLSCEQNLNHDAMYWYRQDPGQGLRLIYYSQIVNDFQKGDIAEGYSVSREKKESFPLTVTSAQKNPTAFYLCASSIGVTEAFFGQGTRLTVV.

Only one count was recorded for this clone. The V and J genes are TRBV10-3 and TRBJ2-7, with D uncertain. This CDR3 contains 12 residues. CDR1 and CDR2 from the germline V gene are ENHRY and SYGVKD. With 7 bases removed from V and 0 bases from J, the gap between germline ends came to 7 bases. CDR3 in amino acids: CAITSTSYEQYF. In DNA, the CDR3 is TGTGCCATCACCTCCACCTCCTACGAGCAGTACTTC.

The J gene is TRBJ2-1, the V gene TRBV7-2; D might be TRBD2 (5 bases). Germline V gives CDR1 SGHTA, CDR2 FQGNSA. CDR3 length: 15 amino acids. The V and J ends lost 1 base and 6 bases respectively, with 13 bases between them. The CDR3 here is CASSLVRTLLNEQFF. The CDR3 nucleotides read TGTGCCAGCAGCTTAGTAAGGACTTTACTCAATGAGCAGTTCTTC.

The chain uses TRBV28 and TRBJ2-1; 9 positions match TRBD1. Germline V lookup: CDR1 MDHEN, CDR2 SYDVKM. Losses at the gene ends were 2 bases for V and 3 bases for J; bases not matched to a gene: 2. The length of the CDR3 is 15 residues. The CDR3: CASSLTGGGYNEQFF. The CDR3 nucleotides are TGTGCCAGCAGTTTAACAGGGGGCGGCTACAATGAGCAGTTCTTC.

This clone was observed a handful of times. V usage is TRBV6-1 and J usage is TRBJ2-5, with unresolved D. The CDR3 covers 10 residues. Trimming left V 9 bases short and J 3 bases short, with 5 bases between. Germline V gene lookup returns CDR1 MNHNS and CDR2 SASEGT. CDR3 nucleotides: TGTGCCAGTGTAAAAGAGACCCAGTACTTC. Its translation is CASVKETQYF.

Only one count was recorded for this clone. The CDR3 protein is CSAILNYGYTF. DNA of the CDR3: TGCAGTGCTATTCTTAACTATGGCTACACCTTC. This sequence joins TRBV20-1 and TRBJ1-2; D unclear. Germline lookup yields CDR1 DFQATT and CDR2 SNEGSKA (reference sequence). Trimming pared 4 bases from V and 1 base from J, leaving 4 bases between. This CDR3 is 11 amino acids long.

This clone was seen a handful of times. The CDR3 loop is CASSLVLVPTGLNTEAFF. The CDR3 DNA sequence: TGTGCCAGCAGCTTAGTCTTAGTTCCGACAGGTTTGAACACTGAAGCTTTCTTT. This rearrangement joins TRBV11-3 to TRBJ1-1, with D perhaps TRBD1 (6 bases). The V and J ends lost 1 base and 0 bases respectively, with 18 bases between them. The CDR3 runs 18 residues. From germline, CDR1 is SGHNT and CDR2 YENEEA.

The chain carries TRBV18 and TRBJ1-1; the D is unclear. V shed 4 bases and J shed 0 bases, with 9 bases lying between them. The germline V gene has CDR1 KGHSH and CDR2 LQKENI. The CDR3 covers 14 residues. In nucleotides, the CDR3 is TGTGCCAGCTCACTAAATTCCCTGAACACTGAAGCTTTCTTT. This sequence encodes CASSLNSLNTEAFF.

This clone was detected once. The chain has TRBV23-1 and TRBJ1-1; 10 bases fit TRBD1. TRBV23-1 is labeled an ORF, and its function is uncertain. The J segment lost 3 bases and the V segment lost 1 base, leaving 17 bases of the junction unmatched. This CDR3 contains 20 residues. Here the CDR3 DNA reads TGCGCCAGCAGTCAATGTGTAATCTCCGACAGGGGGCTAGGGTACACTGAAGCTTTCTTT. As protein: CASSQCVISDRGLGYTEAFF.

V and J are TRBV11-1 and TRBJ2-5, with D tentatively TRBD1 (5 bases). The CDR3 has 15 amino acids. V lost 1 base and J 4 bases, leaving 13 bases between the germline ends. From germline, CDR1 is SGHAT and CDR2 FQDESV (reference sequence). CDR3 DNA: TGTGCCAGCAGCTTAGTCGGCAGGGTGGTAGAGACCCAGTACTTC. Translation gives CASSLVGRVVETQYF.

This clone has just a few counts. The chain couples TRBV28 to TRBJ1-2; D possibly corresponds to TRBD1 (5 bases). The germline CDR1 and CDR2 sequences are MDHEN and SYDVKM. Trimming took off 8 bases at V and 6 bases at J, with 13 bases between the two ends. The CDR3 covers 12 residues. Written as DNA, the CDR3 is TGTGCCAGCGGGCGGGGCCCGAATGGCTACACCTTC. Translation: CASGRGPNGYTF.

The CDR3 sequence: CASSSTLANEQYF. CDR3 DNA sequence: TGTGCCAGCAGCTCCACGCTAGCGAACGAGCAGTACTTC. This chain joins TRBV13 and TRBJ2-7; weak D call: TRBD2 (6 bases). Germline CDR1 reads PRHDT; CDR2 reads FYEKMQ (reference sequence). The CDR3 is made up of 13 amino acids. Trimming stripped 4 bases from V and 5 bases from J, with 12 bases between.

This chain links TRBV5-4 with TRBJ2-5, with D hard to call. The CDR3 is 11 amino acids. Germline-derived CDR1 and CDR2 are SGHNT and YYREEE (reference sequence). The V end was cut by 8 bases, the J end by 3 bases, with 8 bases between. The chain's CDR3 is CASREEETQYF. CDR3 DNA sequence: TGTGCCAGTCGCGAGGAAGAGACCCAGTACTTC.

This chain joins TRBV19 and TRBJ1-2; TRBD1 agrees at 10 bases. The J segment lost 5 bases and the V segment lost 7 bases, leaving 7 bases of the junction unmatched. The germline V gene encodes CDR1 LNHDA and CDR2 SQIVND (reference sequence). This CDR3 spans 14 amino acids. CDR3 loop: CASNPGQGLYGYTF. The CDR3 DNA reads TGTGCCAGTAATCCGGGACAGGGGTTATATGGCTACACCTTC.

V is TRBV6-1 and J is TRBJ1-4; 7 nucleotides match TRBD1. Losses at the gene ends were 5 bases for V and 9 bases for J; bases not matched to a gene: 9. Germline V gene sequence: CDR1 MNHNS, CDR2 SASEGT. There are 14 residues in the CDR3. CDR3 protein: CASSRRDSGKKLFF. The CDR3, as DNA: TGTGCCAGCAGTCGAAGGGACAGCGGGAAAAAACTGTTTTTT.